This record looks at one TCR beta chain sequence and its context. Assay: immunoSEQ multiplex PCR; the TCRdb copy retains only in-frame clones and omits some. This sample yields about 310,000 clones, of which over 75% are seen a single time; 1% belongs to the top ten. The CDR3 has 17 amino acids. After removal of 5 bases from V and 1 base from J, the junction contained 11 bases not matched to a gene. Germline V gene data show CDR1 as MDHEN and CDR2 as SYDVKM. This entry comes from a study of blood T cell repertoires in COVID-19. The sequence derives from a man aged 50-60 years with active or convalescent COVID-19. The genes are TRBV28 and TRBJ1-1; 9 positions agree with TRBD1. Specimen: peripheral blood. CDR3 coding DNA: TGTGCCAGCAGTCCCCGGGACAGGGCGTATCGGAACACTGAAGCTTTCTTT. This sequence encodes CASSPRDRAYRNTEAFF.